The T cell receptor beta chain described here comes from a study of T-cell memory formation after mild COVID-19. Background on the study: TCR clusters were mostly donor specific. Regarding the study as a whole: Clones that got smaller from day 15 to 85 had even CD4/CD8, while clones growing later tipped toward CD4+.

V was pared by 4 bases and J by 4 bases, with 14 bases between. The germline V gene has CDR1 SGHTA and CDR2 FQGNSA. CDR3 length: 14 amino acids. On this clonotype itself: Antigen: not known.

TCRdb re-called the 5' RACE reads with MiXCR, one entry per CDR3 protein. The repertoire holds 150,000 to 200,000 distinct CDR3 sequences, with about 14% as singletons. This chain connects TRBV7-2 to TRBJ2-7, with TRBD2 as a possible D gene (5 bases). This receptor was taken from an adult woman who had mild COVID-19 (a few samples of this study predate the infection). Cell type and time point are not known. Sequenced: PBMCs or a T cell subset sorted from them (not recorded which). This CDR3 is CASSSPGSAYEQYF. In DNA form, the CDR3 reads TGTGCCAGCAGCTCGCCGGGGTCGGCTTACGAGCAGTACTTC.